The 28 T cell receptor beta chains reported below all come from one sample, sequenced in a study of graft-versus-host responses after intestinal transplantation. What these receptors recognize is not known. Assay used: immunoSEQ multiplex PCR; TCRdb lists only in-frame clones, some missing. The data hold roughly 110,000 clones, with over 80% observed a single time. Sample: unstimulated CD4+ T cells sorted from spleen or lymph node cells, taken before transplant. The receptors were gathered from a human donor who was the organ donor for an intestinal transplant.

This clone was picked up one time. The chain recombines TRBV18 with TRBJ1-2; 10 nucleotides line up with TRBD1. After removal of 4 bases from V and 6 bases from J, the junction contained 8 bases not matched to a gene. In germline, CDR1 is KGHSH, CDR2 LQKENI. The CDR3 consists of 15 residues. CDR3 DNA sequence: TGTGCCAGCTCACAGTCCGGGACAGGGGAAAATGGCTACACCTTC. Protein product: CASSQSGTGENGYTF.

This chain connects TRBV6-6 to TRBJ2-2; perhaps TRBD1 as D (5 bases). CDR1 and CDR2 (germline): MNHNY, SVGAGI (reference sequence). Trimming left V 2 bases short and J 0 bases short, with 7 bases between. The CDR3 consists of 15 residues. CDR3: CASSYLRANTGELFF. The CDR3 coding sequence is TGTGCCAGCAGTTACCTCAGGGCGAACACCGGGGAGCTGTTTTTT.

V gene TRBV6-5 combines with J gene TRBJ2-7; 8 nucleotides agree with TRBD1. Germline loops: CDR1 MNHEY, CDR2 SVGAGI. With V trimmed by 5 bases and J by 6 bases, 12 bases remained unmatched. This CDR3 spans 15 amino acids. Written as DNA, the CDR3 is TGTGCCAGCAGTCAACAGGGGGGAGGACGGCTCGAGCAGTACTTC. Protein: CASSQQGGGRLEQYF.

The J gene is TRBJ2-7, the V gene TRBV23-1; TRBD1 aligns across 8 bases. TRBV23-1 is given ORF status, its function remaining uncertain. V dropped 4 bases and J dropped 6; count of bases not matched to a gene: 11. The CDR3 spans 15 residues. The CDR3: CASSPMTGEACEQYF. The DNA for the CDR3 is TGCGCCAGCAGTCCAATGACAGGGGAGGCTTGCGAGCAGTACTTC.

The chain links TRBV25-1 to TRBJ2-2; perhaps TRBD1 as D (5 bases). This CDR3 is built from 18 residues. Trimming stripped 3 bases from V and 1 base from J, with 18 bases between. Germline CDR1 and CDR2: MGHDK and SYGVNS. DNA for the CDR3: TGTGCCAGCAGTGATTGGTTCTCCGGCGGACAGAACACCGGGGAGCTGTTTTTT. The encoded protein is CASSDWFSGGQNTGELFF.

This sequence joins TRBV25-1 and TRBJ1-5; D remains ambiguous. Germline CDR1 and CDR2: MGHDK and SYGVNS. The V and J ends lost 1 base and 0 bases respectively, with 10 bases between them. The CDR3 spans 16 residues. CDR3 sequence: CASSESASLSNQPQHF. The CDR3 DNA reads TGTGCCAGCAGTGAATCCGCGAGCCTTAGCAATCAGCCCCAGCATTTT.

J is TRBJ2-5 and V is TRBV7-2; D perhaps matches TRBD2 (6 bases). Germline assignment: CDR1 SGHTA and CDR2 FQGNSA. This CDR3 spans 14 amino acids. V lost 2 bases, J lost 5 bases, and 12 bases lay in between. DNA for the CDR3: TGTGCCAGCAGCTTAACGGGGAGGAAGGAGACCCAGTACTTC. As protein: CASSLTGRKETQYF.

This clone was seen just once. The chain couples TRBV20-1 to TRBJ1-2; no clear D. The CDR3 contains 11 residues. V lost 0 bases and J lost 7, with 6 bases in between. Germline CDR1 and CDR2: DFQATT and SNEGSKA (reference sequence). In DNA form, the CDR3 reads TGCAGTGCTAGAGATCCTAGTGGCTACACCTTC. Its translation is CSARDPSGYTF.

This chain uses TRBV29-1 with TRBJ1-1, with D perhaps matching TRBD1 (5 bases). The V end was cut by 5 bases, the J end by 0 bases, with 10 bases between. The germline V gene has CDR1 SQVTM and CDR2 ANQGSEA. The CDR3 contains 13 residues. CDR3 sequence (DNA): TGCAGCGTTTCAGGGAAAATGAACACTGAAGCTTTCTTT. The encoded protein is CSVSGKMNTEAFF.

CDR3 coding DNA: TGTGCCAGCAGCCAGCGGAGAGACTACACAGATACGCAGTATTTT. Translation: CASSQRRDYTDTQYF. J is TRBJ2-3 and V is TRBV14; D may be TRBD2 (5 bases). Looked up from germline, CDR1 is SGHDN and CDR2 is FVKESK. V lost 3 bases, J lost 2 bases, and 12 bases lay in between. This CDR3 has 15 residues.

As for this clone: Other DNA sequences in the same sample also yield this CDR3. This chain connects TRBV5-6 to TRBJ2-1, with 7 bases aligning to TRBD2. CDR1 and CDR2 from the germline V gene are SGHDT and YYEEEE. The CDR3 spans 12 residues. For the CDR3, the DNA is TGTGCTAGCGGGTACTCCTACAATGAGCAGTTCTTC. It specifies CASGYSYNEQFF.

This clone came up once. The V call is TRBV2, the J call TRBJ2-1; D not certain. This CDR3 region has 15 residues. Germline CDR1 and CDR2: SNHLY and FYNNEI. The ends were cut back, 10 bases at V and 0 bases at J, with 16 bases in the middle. Here the CDR3 DNA reads TGTGCCACCGCAGCGCGGCAAAGCTCCTACAATGAGCAGTTCTTC. Encoded protein: CATAARQSSYNEQFF.

This clone appeared once. V and J are TRBV6-5 and TRBJ2-1; D unclear. This CDR3 has 14 residues. Per the germline V gene, CDR1 is MNHEY and CDR2 is SVGAGI. The V end was cut by 6 bases, the J end by 8 bases, with 17 bases between. CDR3 region: CASSPVGLYHEQFF. In DNA, the CDR3 is TGTGCCAGCAGCCCCGTTGGGCTGTATCATGAGCAGTTCTTC.

V is TRBV11-2 and J is TRBJ2-7, with D possibly matching TRBD2 (6 bases). With 5 bases removed from V and 2 bases from J, the gap between germline ends came to 16 bases. The germline V gene has CDR1 SGHAT and CDR2 FQNNGV. CDR3 length equals 15 residues. Here the CDR3 reads CASSPERVGPYEQYF. For the CDR3, the DNA is TGTGCCAGCAGCCCCGAGCGGGTCGGCCCCTACGAGCAGTACTTC.

V is TRBV6-5 and J is TRBJ2-5; D is undetermined. Germline values: CDR1 MNHEY, CDR2 SVGAGI. V gave up 4 bases and J gave up 3 bases, with 6 bases separating them. The CDR3 consists of 12 residues. This CDR3 reads CASSSQKETQYF. The CDR3 region has the DNA TGTGCCAGCAGTTCCCAAAAAGAGACCCAGTACTTC.

The chain couples TRBV5-4 to TRBJ2-3; unclear D gene. Germline V CDR1 and CDR2: SGHNT, YYREEE (reference sequence). The CDR3 extends over 14 amino acids. V was pared by 4 bases and J by 2 bases, with 11 bases between. The CDR3 nucleotides are TGTGCCAGCAGCCCGGACCCAAACACAGATACGCAGTATTTT. Encoded protein: CASSPDPNTDTQYF.

This rearrangement joins TRBV6-5 to TRBJ2-7; 11 bases align to TRBD1. The trim removed 7 bases at V and 6 bases at J, leaving 5 bases unmatched. Germline V gene data show CDR1 as MNHEY and CDR2 as SVGAGI. The CDR3 totals 13 residues. This chain's CDR3 is CASTPDRGLEQYF. Written as DNA, the CDR3 is TGTGCCAGCACCCCGGACAGGGGGCTCGAGCAGTACTTC.

V is TRBV6-1 and J is TRBJ2-5; 10 nucleotides align to TRBD2. Germline V gene sequence: CDR1 MNHNS, CDR2 SASEGT. The CDR3 sequence is 13 residues long. The V segment lost 8 bases and the J segment 7 bases; nucleotides outside the gene matches: 7. CDR3 protein: CASESSGSGTQYF. The CDR3 DNA sequence: TGTGCCAGCGAGTCTAGCGGGAGTGGGACCCAGTACTTC.

The chain has TRBV11-3 and TRBJ2-1; D gene unclear. In germline, CDR1 is SGHNT, CDR2 YENEEA. The ends were cut back, 0 bases at V and 5 bases at J, with 5 bases in the middle. The CDR3 has 13 amino acids. The CDR3 here is CASSLDQNNEQFF. The CDR3 DNA sequence: TGTGCCAGCAGCTTAGATCAGAACAATGAGCAGTTCTTC. Filled out from reference TRBV11-3 and TRBJ2-1, the complete variable domain reads EAGVVQSPRYKIIEKKQPVAFWCNPISGHNTLYWYLQNLGQGPELLIRYENEEAVDDSQLPKDRFSAERLKGVDSTLKIQPAELGDSAVYLCASSLDQNNEQFFGPGTRLTVL.

The rearrangement uses TRBV2 and TRBJ1-2; TRBD1 matches at 7 bases. CDR1 SNHLY and CDR2 FYNNEI come from the germline V gene. The CDR3 sequence is 13 residues long. With 8 bases clipped from V and 3 bases from J, the junction kept 6 bases outside the gene matches. CDR3 loop: CASRTGTYYGYTF. The CDR3 nucleotides are TGTGCCAGCCGGACAGGTACATACTATGGCTACACCTTC. The entire variable domain, with the rest obtained from reference TRBV2 and TRBJ1-2, is as follows: EPEVTQTPSHQVTQMGQEVILRCVPISNHLYFYWYRQILGQKVEFLVSFYNNEISEKSEIFDDQFSVERPDGSNFTLKIRSTKLEDSAMYFCASRTGTYYGYTFGSGTRLTVV.

J is TRBJ1-2 and V is TRBV7-6, with D maybe TRBD1 (5 bases). The CDR3 totals 14 residues. With 2 bases removed from V and 2 bases from J, the gap between germline ends came to 9 bases. CDR1 and CDR2 from the germline V gene are SGHVS and FNYEAQ. CDR3 nucleotides: TGTGCCAGCAGCTTATTGGGGGGGAACTATGGCTACACCTTC. Translation gives CASSLLGGNYGYTF. The full variable domain, completed using reference TRBV7-6 and TRBJ1-2, is GAGVSQSPRYKVTKRGQDVALRCDPISGHVSLYWYRQALGQGPEFLTYFNYEAQQDKSGLPNDRFSAERPEGSISTLTIQRTEQRDSAMYRCASSLLGGNYGYTFGSGTRLTVV.

The rearrangement uses TRBV7-9 and TRBJ2-1, with 11 nucleotides matching TRBD2. The V segment lost 2 bases and the J segment 1 base; nucleotides outside the gene matches: 1. The CDR3 is 16 residues long. Germline-derived CDR1 and CDR2 are SEHNR and FQNEAQ (reference sequence). The CDR3, as DNA: TGTGCCAGCAGCTTACTAGCGGGAGGATCCTACAATGAGCAGTTCTTC. Translating it yields CASSLLAGGSYNEQFF.

The CDR3 bases are TGTGCCAGCAGTTACGGTCGGGATTACAGGGCACGCTACACCTTC. This encodes CASSYGRDYRARYTF. The gene calls are TRBV6-5 and TRBJ1-2; D might be TRBD1 (6 bases). V gave up 2 bases and J gave up 9 bases, with 19 bases separating them. Germline CDR1 reads MNHEY; CDR2 reads SVGAGI. The CDR3 is 15 residues long.

This sequence joins TRBV28 and TRBJ2-7, with a weak D call TRBD2 (6 bases). Germline CDR1 is MDHEN and CDR2 is SYDVKM. This CDR3 has 14 residues. V dropped 6 bases and J dropped 0 bases, with 12 bases sitting between them. The CDR3, as DNA: TGTGCCAGCAGCCTAGGAGGGAGCTCCTACGAGCAGTACTTC. This translates into CASSLGGSSYEQYF.

This chain joins TRBV6-1 and TRBJ1-1, with a possible D match to TRBD1 (5 bases). Germline values: CDR1 MNHNS, CDR2 SASEGT. This CDR3 is 14 amino acids long. V shed 4 bases and J shed 4 bases, with 13 bases lying between them. CDR3 DNA sequence: TGTGCCAGCAGTGTGACAGAATGGGGCACTGAAGCTTTCTTT. Amino acids: CASSVTEWGTEAFF.

This chain joins TRBV5-3 and TRBJ2-7; D is unclear. TRBV5-3 is an ORF, and what it does is uncertain. Between the trimmed V and J ends, which lost 5 bases and 1 base, there was a span of 4 bases. There are 11 residues in the CDR3. In nucleotides, the CDR3 is TGTGCCAGAAGGCCATCCTACGAGCAGTACTTC. Translated, it gives CARRPSYEQYF.

The rearrangement joins TRBV5-1 to TRBJ2-3, with D maybe TRBD1 (5 bases). CDR1 is SGHRS and CDR2 is YFSETQ in the germline V gene. V dropped 7 bases and J dropped 2 bases, with 14 bases sitting between them. This CDR3 has 14 residues. This CDR3 reads CASGRLGVTDTQYF. In DNA form, the CDR3 reads TGCGCCAGCGGCCGGTTAGGGGTCACAGATACGCAGTATTTT.

The V and J genes are TRBV7-3 and TRBJ1-5, with a possible D match to TRBD1 (5 bases). The CDR3 is 13 amino acids. CDR1 SGHTA and CDR2 FQGTGA come from the germline V gene. V was cut by 11 bases and J by 5 bases, with 16 bases left in between. The CDR3 is CAPEGRSHQPQHF. The CDR3 DNA is TGTGCCCCAGAGGGGCGGTCGCATCAGCCCCAGCATTTT.